The TCR beta chain described here comes from a study of T-cell reconstitution after alpha-beta-depleted transplantation in children. Comment on this clonotype: What it binds is unknown.

Overall study results and limits: It was newly produced T cells that mostly accounted for T-cell counts and diversity one year after transplant. Alpha-beta T cells about two months after transplant reportedly derived from several hundred expanded graft clones. Some patients' high day-60 TCRbeta diversity was attributed to recipient cells surviving conditioning.

A library of TCRbeta sequences, prepared with unique molecular identifiers, was generated. TCRdb re-analysed the PCR reads in MiXCR, keeping a single row per CDR3 protein. The sample has 100,000 to 150,000 distinct CDR3 sequences, roughly 24% seen once; the top ten hold over 9.5%. Sequencing used PBMCs, mostly from graft donor cells, obtained 180 days after TCRalphabeta/CD19-depleted stem cell transplant. This TCR derives from a male patient between 2 and 10 years old who had a stem cell transplant for chronic granulomatous disease, so the T cells may come from the graft donor.

CDR3 region: CSVEEGIPTDTQYF. CDR3 coding DNA: TGCAGCGTTGAAGAAGGGATCCCCACAGATACGCAGTATTTT. This chain links TRBV29-1 with TRBJ2-3; unclear D gene. CDR1 is SQVTM, CDR2 ANQGSEA, per germline. The CDR3 totals 14 residues. Trimming stripped 0 bases from V and 2 bases from J, with 9 bases between.